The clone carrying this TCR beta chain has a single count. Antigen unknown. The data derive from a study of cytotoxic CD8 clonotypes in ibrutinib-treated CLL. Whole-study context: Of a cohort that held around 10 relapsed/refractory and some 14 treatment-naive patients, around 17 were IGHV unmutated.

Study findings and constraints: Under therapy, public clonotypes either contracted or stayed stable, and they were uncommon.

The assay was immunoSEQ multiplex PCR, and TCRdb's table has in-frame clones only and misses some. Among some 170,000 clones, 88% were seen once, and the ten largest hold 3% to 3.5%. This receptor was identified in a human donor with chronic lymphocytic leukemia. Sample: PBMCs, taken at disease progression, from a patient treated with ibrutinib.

CDR3 sequence (DNA): TGTGCCAGCAGCGATAGGGGGCTGGAGCAGTACTTC. As protein: CASSDRGLEQYF. This chain connects TRBV2 to TRBJ2-7; TRBD1 agrees at 7 bases. The CDR3 is 12 residues long. Germline-derived CDR1 and CDR2 are SNHLY and FYNNEI. V trimming: 6 bases; J trimming: 7 bases; junction bases outside the gene matches: 6.